What follows is one T cell receptor beta chain and its context. The clone's antigen remains unknown. No much larger clone exists at a distance of one base, and base qualities are not known. These data belong to a study of T cell changes during pregnancy in multiple sclerosis (dated by TCRdb to about 2019). In terms of the full investigation: The study examined how the T cell repertoire changed over the course of pregnancy in women with multiple sclerosis.

The protocol used for the library was the immunoSEQ multiplex PCR assay. In its TCRdb copy, this immuneACCESS table keeps in-frame sequences only and misses some clones. Where compared with another copy, unresolved V genes explain less than half of these, and the others have no known cause. The sample table holds about 110,000 clones, of which approximately 90% were seen once. The ten largest clones add up to just under 0.8% of the sample. V is pruned by 5 bases and J by 0 bases, leaving 8 bases of the junction without a gene match. Measured from the cysteine to the phenylalanine, the CDR3 is 16 residues long. Just the 48-base CDR3 DNA is kept, in frame starting at base 1. CDR1 and CDR2, per the germline V gene, are SGHTA and FQGNSA.

Here the sequenced sample was peripheral blood, taken in the third trimester of pregnancy. Here the chain combines TRBV7-2 and TRBJ2-7; 9 of the junction bases match TRBD2. This clonotype was sampled from a female donor in good health, enrolled as a control in a pregnancy study. The DNA sequence reads TGTGCCAGCAGCGCAGATAGCGGGGGAAGCTCCTACGAGCAGTACTTC. It translates as CASSADSGGSSYEQYF.